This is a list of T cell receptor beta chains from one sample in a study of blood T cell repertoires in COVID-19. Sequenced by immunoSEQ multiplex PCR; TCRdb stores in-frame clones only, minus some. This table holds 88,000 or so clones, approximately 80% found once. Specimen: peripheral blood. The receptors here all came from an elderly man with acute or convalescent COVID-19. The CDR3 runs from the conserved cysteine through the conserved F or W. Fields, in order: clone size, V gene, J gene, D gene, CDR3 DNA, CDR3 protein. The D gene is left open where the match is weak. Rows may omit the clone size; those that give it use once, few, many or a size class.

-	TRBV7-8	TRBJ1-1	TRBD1	TGTGCCAGCACTGACAGGGCGGGCACTGAAGCTTTCTTT	CASTDRAGTEAFF
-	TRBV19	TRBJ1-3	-	TGTGCCAGTAGTGCCACACACAGGGATGGTGGAAACACCATATATTTT	CASSATHRDGGNTIYF
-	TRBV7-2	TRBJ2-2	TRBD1	TGTGCCAGCAGCTTTAGGACAGGGGGCGACGGGGAGCTGTTTTTT	CASSFRTGGDGELFF
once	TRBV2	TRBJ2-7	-	TGTGCCAGCAGGCAACAGCGGAACTACGAGCAGTACTTC	CASRQQRNYEQYF
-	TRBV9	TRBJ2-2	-	TGTGCCAGCAGCGTAGGGACCGAGGGTTGGGACGGGGAGCTGTTTTTT	CASSVGTEGWDGELFF
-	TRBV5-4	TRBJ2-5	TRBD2	TGTGCCAGCAGCTTGATTAGCGGGGGTGAGACCCAGTACTTC	CASSLISGGETQYF
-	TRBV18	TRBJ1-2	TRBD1	TGTGCCAGCTCACCACTCGGGACAGGGGAGAACTATGGCTACACCTTC	CASSPLGTGENYGYTF
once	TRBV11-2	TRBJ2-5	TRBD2	TGTGCCAGCAGCTCAGGACTAGCGGGGGGCCTTATCCAAGAGACCCAGTACTTC	CASSSGLAGGLIQETQYF
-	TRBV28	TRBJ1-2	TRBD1	TGTGCCAGCAGTTTATACAACAGGGGGGACTATGGCTACACCTTC	CASSLYNRGDYGYTF
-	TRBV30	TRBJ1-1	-	TGTGCCTGGAGGGCCTTATCAAGGGGCACTGAAGCTTTCTTT	CAWRALSRGTEAFF
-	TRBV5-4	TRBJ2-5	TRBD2	TGTGCCACCGTTAGACTAGCGGGGGGTCAAGAGACCCAGTACTTC	CATVRLAGGQETQYF
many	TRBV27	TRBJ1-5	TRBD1	TGTGCCAGCAGTATAGGGACAGGCTCCAATCAGCCCCAGCATTTT	CASSIGTGSNQPQHF
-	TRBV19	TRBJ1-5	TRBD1	TGTGCCAGTAGTCCGATTCCGACAGGGCACAATCAGCCCCAGCATTTT	CASSPIPTGHNQPQHF
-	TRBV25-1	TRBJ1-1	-	TGTGCCAGCAGTAAAATCCAAGAAGCTTTCTTT	CASSKIQEAFF
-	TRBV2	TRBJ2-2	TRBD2	TGTGCCAGCATAGGTGGACTAGCGAACACCGGGGAGCTGTTTTTT	CASIGGLANTGELFF